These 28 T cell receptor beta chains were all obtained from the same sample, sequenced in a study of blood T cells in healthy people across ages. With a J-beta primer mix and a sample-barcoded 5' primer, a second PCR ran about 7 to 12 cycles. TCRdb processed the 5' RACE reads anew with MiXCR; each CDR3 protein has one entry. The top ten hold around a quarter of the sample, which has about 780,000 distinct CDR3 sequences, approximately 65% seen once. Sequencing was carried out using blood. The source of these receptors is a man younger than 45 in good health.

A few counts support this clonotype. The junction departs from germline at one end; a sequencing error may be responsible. The CDR3 DNA reads as TGTGCCAGCACCTTAGACACCCGCTATGGCTACACCTTC. Its protein is CASTLDTRYGYTF. The gene calls are TRBV7-2 and TRBJ1-2; no reliable D call. Germline values: CDR1 SGHTA, CDR2 FQGNSA. This CDR3 region has 13 residues.

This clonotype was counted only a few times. This CDR3 is CSVGDRTYEQYF. The CDR3 DNA follows: TGCAGCGTTGGGGACAGAACCTACGAGCAGTACTTC. The chain joins TRBV29-1 to TRBJ2-7, with 7 positions matching TRBD1. V lost 4 bases and J lost 2; bases outside the gene matches: 2. CDR3 size: 12 residues. Germline V lookup: CDR1 SQVTM, CDR2 ANQGSEA.

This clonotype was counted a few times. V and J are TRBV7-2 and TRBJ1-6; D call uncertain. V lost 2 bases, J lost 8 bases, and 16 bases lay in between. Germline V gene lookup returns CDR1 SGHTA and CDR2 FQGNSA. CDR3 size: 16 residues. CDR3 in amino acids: CASSLFSGQVDSPLHF. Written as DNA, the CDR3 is TGTGCCAGCAGCTTATTCTCGGGCCAAGTGGATTCACCCCTCCACTTT.

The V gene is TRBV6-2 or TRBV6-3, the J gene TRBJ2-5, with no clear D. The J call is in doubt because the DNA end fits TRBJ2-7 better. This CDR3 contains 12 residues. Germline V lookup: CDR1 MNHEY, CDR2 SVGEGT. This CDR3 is CASSRVRDEQYF. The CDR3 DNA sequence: TGTGCCAGCAGTCGAGTCCGGGACGAGCAGTACTTC.

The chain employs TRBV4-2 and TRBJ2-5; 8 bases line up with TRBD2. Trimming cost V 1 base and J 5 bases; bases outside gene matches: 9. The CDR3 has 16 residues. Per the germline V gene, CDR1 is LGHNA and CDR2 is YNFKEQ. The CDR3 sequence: CASSQGGRAGVETQYF. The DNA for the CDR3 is TGTGCCAGCAGCCAAGGGGGCAGAGCGGGGGTCGAGACCCAGTACTTC.

The CDR3 loop is CASSELAQGFGSPLHF. For the CDR3, the DNA is TGTGCCAGCAGTGAATTAGCACAGGGTTTCGGTTCACCCCTCCACTTT. This chain links TRBV6-1 with TRBJ1-6; D perhaps matches TRBD1 (6 bases). This CDR3 has 16 amino acids. CDR1 and CDR2 from the germline V gene are MNHNS and SASEGT. V lost 2 bases to trimming and J lost 9 bases, with 17 bases between them.

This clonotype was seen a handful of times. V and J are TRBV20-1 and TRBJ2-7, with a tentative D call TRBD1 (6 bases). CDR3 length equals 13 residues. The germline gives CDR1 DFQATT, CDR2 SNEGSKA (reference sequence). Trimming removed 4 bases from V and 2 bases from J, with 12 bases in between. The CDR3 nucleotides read TGCAGTGCTACCGGGACACACACCTACGAGCAGTACTTC. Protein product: CSATGTHTYEQYF.

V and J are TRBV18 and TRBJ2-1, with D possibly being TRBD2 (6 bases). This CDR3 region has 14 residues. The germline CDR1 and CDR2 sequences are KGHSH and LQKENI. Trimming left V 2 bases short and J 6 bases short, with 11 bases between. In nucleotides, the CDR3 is TGTGCCAGCTCACCATCGGGACTCCTCAATGAGCAGTTCTTC. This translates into CASSPSGLLNEQFF.

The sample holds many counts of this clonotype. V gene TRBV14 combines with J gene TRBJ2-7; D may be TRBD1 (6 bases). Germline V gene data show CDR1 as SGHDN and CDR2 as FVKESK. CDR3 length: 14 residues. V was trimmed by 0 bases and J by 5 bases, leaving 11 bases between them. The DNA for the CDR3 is TGTGCCAGCAGCCAAGAGGCCAGGGGCGACGAGCAGTACTTC. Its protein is CASSQEARGDEQYF.

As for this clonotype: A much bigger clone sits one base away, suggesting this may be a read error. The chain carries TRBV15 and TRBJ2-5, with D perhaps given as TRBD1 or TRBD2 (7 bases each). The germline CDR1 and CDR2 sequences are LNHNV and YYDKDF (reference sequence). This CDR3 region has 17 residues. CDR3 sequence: CATRRDLADRSAETQYF. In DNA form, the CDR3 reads TGTGCCACCCGCAGAGATCTAGCGGACAGGAGTGCGGAGACCCAGTACTTC. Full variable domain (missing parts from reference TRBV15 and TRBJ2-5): DAMVIQNPRYQVTQFGKPVTLSCSQTLNHNVMYWYQQKSSQAPKLLFHYYDKDFNNEADTPDNFQSRRPNTSFCFLDIRSPGLGDTAMYLCATRRDLADRSAETQYFGPGTRLLVL.

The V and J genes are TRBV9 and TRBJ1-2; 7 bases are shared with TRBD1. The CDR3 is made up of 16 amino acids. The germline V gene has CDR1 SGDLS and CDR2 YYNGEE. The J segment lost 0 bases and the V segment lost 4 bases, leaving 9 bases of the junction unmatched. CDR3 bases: TGTGCCAGCAGCACAGACCTACAGGGGACTAACTATGGCTACACCTTC. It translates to CASSTDLQGTNYGYTF.

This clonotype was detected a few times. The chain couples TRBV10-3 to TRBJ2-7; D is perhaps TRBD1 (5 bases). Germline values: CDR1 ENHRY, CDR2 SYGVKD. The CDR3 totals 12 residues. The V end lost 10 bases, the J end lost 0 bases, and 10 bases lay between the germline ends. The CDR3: CATTDSSYEQYF. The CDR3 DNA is TGTGCCACCACAGACAGCTCCTACGAGCAGTACTTC.

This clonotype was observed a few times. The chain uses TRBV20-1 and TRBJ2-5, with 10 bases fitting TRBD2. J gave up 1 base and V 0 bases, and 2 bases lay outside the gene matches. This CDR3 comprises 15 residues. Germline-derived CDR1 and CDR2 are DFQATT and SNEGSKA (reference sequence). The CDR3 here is CSAREASGGQETQYF. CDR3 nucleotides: TGCAGTGCTAGAGAGGCTAGCGGGGGCCAAGAGACCCAGTACTTC.

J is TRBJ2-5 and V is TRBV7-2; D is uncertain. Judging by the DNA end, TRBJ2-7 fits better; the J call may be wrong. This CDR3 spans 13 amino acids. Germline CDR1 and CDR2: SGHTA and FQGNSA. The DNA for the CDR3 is TGTGCCAGCAGCTTAGCGCGCGTTGACGAGCAGTACTTC. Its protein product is CASSLARVDEQYF.

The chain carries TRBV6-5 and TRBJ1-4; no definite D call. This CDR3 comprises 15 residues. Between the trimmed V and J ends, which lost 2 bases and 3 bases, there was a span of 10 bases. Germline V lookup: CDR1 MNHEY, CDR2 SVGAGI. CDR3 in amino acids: CASSYDTSANEKLFF. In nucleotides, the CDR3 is TGTGCCAGCAGTTACGACACCTCCGCTAATGAAAAACTGTTTTTT.

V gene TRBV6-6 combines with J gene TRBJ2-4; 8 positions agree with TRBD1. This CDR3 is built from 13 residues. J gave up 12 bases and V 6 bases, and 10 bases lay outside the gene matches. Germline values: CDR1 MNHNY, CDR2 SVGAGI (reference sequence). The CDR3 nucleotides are TGTGCCAGCAGCCTAGGGACAGGTGATAATCAGTACTTC. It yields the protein CASSLGTGDNQYF.

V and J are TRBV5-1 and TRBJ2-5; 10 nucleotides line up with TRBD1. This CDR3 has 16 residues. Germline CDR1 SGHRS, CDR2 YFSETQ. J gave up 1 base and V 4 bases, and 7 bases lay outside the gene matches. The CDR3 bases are TGCGCCAGCAGCCCAGGACAGGGGGAGATCCAAGAGACCCAGTACTTC. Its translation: CASSPGQGEIQETQYF. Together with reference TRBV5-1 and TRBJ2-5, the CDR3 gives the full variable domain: KAGVTQTPRYLIKTRGQQVTLSCSPISGHRSVSWYQQTPGQGLQFLFEYFSETQRNKGNFPGRFSGRQFSNSRSEMNVSTLELGDSALYLCASSPGQGEIQETQYFGPGTRLLVL.

This CDR3 is CASSQDWLAGGNEQFF. As DNA, the CDR3 is TGTGCCAGCAGCCAAGATTGGCTAGCGGGGGGCAATGAGCAGTTCTTC. The chain couples TRBV3-1 to TRBJ2-1; 11 bases map to TRBD2. The V and J ends lost 0 bases and 6 bases, in that order; junction bases with no gene match: 4. Germline V lookup: CDR1 LGHDT, CDR2 YNNKEL (reference sequence). This CDR3 comprises 16 residues.

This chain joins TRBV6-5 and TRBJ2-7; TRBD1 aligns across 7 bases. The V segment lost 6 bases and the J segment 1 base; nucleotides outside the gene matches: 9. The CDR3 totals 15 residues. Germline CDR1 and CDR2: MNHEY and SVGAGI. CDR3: CASRRTGQVSYEQYF. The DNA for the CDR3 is TGTGCCAGCAGACGCACCGGACAGGTATCCTACGAGCAGTACTTC.

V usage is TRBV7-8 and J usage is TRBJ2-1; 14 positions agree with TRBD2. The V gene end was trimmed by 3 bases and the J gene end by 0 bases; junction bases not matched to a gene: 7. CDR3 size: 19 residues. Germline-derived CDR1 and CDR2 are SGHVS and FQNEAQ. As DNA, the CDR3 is TGTGCCAGCAGCTTTAAGACTAGCGGGGGGGATAGCTCCTACAATGAGCAGTTCTTC. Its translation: CASSFKTSGGDSSYNEQFF.

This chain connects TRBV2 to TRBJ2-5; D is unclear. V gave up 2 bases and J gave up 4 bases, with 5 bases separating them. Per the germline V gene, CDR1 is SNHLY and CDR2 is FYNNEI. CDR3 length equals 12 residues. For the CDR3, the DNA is TGTGCCAGCAGTGAACGCCTAGAGACCCAGTACTTC. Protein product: CASSERLETQYF. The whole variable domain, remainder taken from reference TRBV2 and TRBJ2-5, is EPEVTQTPSHQVTQMGQEVILRCVPISNHLYFYWYRQILGQKVEFLVSFYNNEISEKSEIFDDQFSVERPDGSNFTLKIRSTKLEDSAMYFCASSERLETQYFGPGTRLLVL.

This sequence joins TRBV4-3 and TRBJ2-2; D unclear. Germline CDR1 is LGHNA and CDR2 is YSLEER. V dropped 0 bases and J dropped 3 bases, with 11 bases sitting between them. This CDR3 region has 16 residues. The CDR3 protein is CASSQDQIEYTGELFF. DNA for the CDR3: TGCGCCAGCAGCCAAGATCAGATCGAATACACCGGGGAGCTGTTTTTT.

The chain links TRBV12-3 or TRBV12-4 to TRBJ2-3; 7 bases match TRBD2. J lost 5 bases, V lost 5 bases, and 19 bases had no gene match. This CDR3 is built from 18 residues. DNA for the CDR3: TGTGCCAGCAGTCTTCGAACCTTGGTCGGGGGGAGAGAAGATACGCAGTATTTT. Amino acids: CASSLRTLVGGREDTQYF.

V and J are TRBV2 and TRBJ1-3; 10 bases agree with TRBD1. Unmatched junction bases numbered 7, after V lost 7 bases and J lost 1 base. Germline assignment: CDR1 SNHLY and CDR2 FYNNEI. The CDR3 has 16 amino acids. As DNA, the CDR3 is TGTGCCAGCACACGACAGGGGGCTTTATCTGGAAACACCATATATTTT. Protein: CASTRQGALSGNTIYF.

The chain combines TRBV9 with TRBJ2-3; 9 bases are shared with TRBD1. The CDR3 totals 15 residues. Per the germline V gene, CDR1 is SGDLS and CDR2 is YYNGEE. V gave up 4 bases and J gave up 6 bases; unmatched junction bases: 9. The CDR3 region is CASSTRDRELDTQYF. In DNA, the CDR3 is TGTGCCAGCAGCACCCGGGACAGGGAGTTGGATACGCAGTATTTT.

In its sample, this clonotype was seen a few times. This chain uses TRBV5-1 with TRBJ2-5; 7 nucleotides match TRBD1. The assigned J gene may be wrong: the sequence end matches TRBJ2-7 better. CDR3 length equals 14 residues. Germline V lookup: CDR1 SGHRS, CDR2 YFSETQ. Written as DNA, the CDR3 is TGCGCCAGCAGCGGTGGGGGACAGTTGTACGAGCAGTACTTC. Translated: CASSGGGQLYEQYF.

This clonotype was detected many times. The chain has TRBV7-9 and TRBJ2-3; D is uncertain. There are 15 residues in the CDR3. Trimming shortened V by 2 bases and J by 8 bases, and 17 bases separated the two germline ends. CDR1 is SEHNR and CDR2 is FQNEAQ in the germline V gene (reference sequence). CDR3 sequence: CASSLFSLAESTQYF. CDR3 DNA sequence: TGTGCCAGCAGCTTATTCAGCTTAGCAGAGAGTACGCAGTATTTT.

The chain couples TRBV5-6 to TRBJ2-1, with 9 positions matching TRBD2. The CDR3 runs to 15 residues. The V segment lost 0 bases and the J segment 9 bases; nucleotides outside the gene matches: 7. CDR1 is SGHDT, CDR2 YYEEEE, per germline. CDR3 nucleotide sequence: TGTGCCAGCAGCTTGGAGGGACTAGCTCGCGGTGAGCAGTTCTTC. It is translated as CASSLEGLARGEQFF.